The present T cell receptor (beta chain) was sequenced within a study of radiotherapy plus CTLA-4 blockade in lung cancer. Study background: Disease control reached under 35%, with objective responses in around 19%.

General study results and limits: Following radiotherapy plus ipilimumab, tumor-derived TCR clones expanded in the blood.

Regarding this clone: Its antigen is as yet unknown.

The CDR3 is 13 residues long. Deletions cut 8 bases from V and 4 bases from J, with 12 bases between. Germline-derived CDR1 and CDR2 are SGHAT and FQNNGV. The protocol was immunoSEQ multiplex PCR, while the TCRdb copy is restricted to in-frame clones and leaves out a portion. The sample has more than 95,000 clones, 75% to 80% seen once. Focal radiation with ipilimumab CTLA-4 blockade was given to patients with chemo-refractory metastatic non-small-cell lung cancer. The starting material was peripheral blood, obtained from a patient treated with radiotherapy plus ipilimumab. The chain couples TRBV11-2 to TRBJ2-1; D might be TRBD2 (6 bases). The TCR comes from a human donor with non-small cell lung cancer who had a partial response to radiotherapy plus ipilimumab. CDR3 nucleotides: TGTGCCAGCCGGCTAGCGCCGTACAATGAGCAGTTCTTC. Translation: CASRLAPYNEQFF.